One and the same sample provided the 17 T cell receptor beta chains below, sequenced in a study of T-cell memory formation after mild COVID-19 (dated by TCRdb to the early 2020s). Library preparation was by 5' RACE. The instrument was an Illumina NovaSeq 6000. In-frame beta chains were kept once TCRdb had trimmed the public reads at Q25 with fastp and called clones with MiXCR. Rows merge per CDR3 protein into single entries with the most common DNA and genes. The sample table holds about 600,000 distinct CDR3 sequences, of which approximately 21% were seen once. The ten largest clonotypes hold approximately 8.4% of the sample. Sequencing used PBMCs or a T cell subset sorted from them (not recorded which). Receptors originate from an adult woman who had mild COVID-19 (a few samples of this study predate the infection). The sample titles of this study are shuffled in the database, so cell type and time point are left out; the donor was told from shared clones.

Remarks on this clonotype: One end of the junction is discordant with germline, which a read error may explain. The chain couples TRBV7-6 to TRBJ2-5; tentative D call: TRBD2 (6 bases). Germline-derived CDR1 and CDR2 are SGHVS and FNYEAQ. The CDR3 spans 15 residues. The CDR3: CASSARRVGQETKYF. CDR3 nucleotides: TGTGCCAGCAGCGCCCGGAGGGTGGGGCAAGAGACCAAGTACTTC.

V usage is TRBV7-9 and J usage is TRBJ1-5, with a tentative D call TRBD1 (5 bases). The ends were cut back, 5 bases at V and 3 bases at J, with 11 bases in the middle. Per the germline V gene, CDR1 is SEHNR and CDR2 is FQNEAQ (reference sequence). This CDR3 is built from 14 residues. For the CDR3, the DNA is TGTGCCAGCAGCGCCGGGGCGATCAATCAGCCCCAGCATTTT. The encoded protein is CASSAGAINQPQHF. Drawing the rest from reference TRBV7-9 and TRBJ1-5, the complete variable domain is DTGVSQNPRHKITKRGQNVTFRCDPISEHNRLYWYRQTLGQGPEFLTYFQNEAQLEKSRLLSDRFSAERPKGSFSTLEIQRTEQGDSAMYLCASSAGAINQPQHFGDGTRLSIL.

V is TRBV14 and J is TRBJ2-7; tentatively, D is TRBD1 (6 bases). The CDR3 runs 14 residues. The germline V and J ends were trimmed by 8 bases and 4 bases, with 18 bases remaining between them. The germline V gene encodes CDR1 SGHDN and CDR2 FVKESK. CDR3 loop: CASGGRDMIYEQYF. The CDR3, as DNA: TGTGCCAGCGGCGGACGGGACATGATATACGAGCAGTACTTC. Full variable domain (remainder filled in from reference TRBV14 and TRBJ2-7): EAGVTQFPSHSVIEKGQTVTLRCDPISGHDNLYWYRRVMGKEIKFLLHFVKESKQDESGMPNNRFLAERTGGTYSTLKVQPAELEDSGVYFCASGGRDMIYEQYFGPGTRLTVT.

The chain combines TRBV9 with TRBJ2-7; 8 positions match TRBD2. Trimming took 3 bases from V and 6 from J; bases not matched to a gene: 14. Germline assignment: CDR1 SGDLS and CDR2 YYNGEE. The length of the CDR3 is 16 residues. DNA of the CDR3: TGTGCCAGCAGCGCAAGACCGGGACTAGTAAACGGCGAGCAGTACTTC. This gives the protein CASSARPGLVNGEQYF.

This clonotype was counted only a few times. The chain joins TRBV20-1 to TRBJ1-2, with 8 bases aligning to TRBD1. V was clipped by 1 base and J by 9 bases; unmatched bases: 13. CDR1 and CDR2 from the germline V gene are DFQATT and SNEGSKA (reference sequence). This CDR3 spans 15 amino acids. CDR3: CSARARTGQLASYTF. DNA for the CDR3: TGCAGTGCTAGAGCTAGGACAGGGCAATTGGCAAGCTACACCTTC.

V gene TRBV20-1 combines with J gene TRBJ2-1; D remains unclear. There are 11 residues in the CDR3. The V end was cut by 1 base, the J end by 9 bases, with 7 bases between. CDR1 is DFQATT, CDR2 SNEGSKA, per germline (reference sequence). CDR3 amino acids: CSARVWPEQFF. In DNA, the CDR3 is TGCAGTGCTAGAGTTTGGCCTGAGCAGTTCTTC.

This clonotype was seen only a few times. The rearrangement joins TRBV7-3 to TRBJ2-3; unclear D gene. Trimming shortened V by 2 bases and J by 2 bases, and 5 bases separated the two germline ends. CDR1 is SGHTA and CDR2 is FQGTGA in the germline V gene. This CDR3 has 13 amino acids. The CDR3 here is CASSLLTTDTQYF. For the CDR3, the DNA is TGTGCCAGCAGCTTACTTACCACAGATACGCAGTATTTT. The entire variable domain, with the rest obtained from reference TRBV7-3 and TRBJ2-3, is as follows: GAGVSQTPSNKVTEKGKYVELRCDPISGHTALYWYRQSLGQGPEFLIYFQGTGAADDSGLPNDRFFAVRPEGSVSTLKIQRTERGDSAVYLCASSLLTTDTQYFGPGTRLTVL.

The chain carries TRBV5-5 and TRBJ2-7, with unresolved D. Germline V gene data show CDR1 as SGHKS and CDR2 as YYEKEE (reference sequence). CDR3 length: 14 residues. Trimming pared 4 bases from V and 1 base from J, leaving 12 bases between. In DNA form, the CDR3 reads TGTGCCAGCAGCCAGCGACCAGGTTCCTACGAGCAGTACTTC. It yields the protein CASSQRPGSYEQYF.

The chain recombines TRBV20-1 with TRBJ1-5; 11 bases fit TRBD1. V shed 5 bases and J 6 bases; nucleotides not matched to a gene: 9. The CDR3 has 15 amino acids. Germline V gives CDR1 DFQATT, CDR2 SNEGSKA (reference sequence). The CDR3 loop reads CSASSDRGQSQPQHF. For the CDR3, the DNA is TGCAGTGCTTCTTCGGACAGGGGGCAGAGTCAGCCCCAGCATTTT.

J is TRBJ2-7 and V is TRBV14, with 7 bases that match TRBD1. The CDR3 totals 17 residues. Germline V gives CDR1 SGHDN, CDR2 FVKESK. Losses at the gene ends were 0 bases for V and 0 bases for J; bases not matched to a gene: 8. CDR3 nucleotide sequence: TGTGCCAGCAGCCAAGAGGTCTGGGACAGAGTCTCCTACGAGCAGTACTTC. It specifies CASSQEVWDRVSYEQYF.

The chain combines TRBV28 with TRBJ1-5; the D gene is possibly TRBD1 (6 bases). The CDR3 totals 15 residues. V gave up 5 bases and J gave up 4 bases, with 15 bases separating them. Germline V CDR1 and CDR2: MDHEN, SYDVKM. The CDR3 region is CASSRGQTRNQPQHF. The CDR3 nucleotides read TGTGCCAGCAGTCGCGGACAGACAAGAAATCAGCCCCAGCATTTT. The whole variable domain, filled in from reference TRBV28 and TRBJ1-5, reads DVKVTQSSRYLVKRTGEKVFLECVQDMDHENMFWYRQDPGLGLRLIYFSYDVKMKEKGDIPEGYSVSREKKERFSLILESASTNQTSMYLCASSRGQTRNQPQHFGDGTRLSIL.

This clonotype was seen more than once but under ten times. CDR3 region: CASNSAPHNNNEQFF. The CDR3 coding sequence is TGTGCCAGCAATTCGGCCCCCCACAACAACAATGAGCAGTTCTTC. This chain joins TRBV27 and TRBJ2-1, with D unresolved. V shed 7 bases and J shed 5 bases, with 18 bases lying between them. This CDR3 has 15 residues. Germline assignment: CDR1 MNHEY and CDR2 SMNVEV (reference sequence).

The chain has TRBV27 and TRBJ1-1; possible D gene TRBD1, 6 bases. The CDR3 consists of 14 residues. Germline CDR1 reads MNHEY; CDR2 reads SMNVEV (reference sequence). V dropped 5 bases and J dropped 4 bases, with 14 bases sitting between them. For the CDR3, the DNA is TGTGCCAGCAGTCCTCAGGGGCCGAGCACTGAAGCTTTCTTT. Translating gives CASSPQGPSTEAFF.

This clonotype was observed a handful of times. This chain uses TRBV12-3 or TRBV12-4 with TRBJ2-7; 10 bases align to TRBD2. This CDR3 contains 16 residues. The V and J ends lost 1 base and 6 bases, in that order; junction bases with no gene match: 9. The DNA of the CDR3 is TGTGCCAGCAGTTTAGGTCTAGCGGGAGTGGTGGCCGAGCAGTACTTC. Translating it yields CASSLGLAGVVAEQYF.

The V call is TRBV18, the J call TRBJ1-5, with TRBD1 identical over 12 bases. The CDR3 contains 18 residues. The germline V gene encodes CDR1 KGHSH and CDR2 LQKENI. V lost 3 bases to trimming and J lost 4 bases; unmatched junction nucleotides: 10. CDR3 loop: CASSPSGTGGFTNQPQHF. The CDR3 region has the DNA TGTGCCAGCTCACCTTCCGGGACAGGGGGCTTTACTAATCAGCCCCAGCATTTT.

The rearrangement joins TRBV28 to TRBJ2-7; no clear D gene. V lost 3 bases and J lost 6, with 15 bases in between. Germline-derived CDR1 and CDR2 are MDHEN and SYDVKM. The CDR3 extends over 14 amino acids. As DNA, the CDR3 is TGTGCCAGCAGTTTCCCGGGTAAAGTCCTCGAGCAGTACTTC. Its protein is CASSFPGKVLEQYF.

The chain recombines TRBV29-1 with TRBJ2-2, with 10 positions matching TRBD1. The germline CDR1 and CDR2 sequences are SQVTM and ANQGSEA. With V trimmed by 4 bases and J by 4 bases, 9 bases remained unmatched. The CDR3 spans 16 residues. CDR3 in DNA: TGCAGCGTTGGGGGGACAGGGGAAGTCGGCACCGGGGAGCTGTTTTTT. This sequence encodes CSVGGTGEVGTGELFF.